Listed below are T cell receptor beta chains from one sample, sequenced in a study of T cells in Graves' hyperthyroidism and ophthalmopathy. Each CDR3 protein gets one entry after TCRdb re-called the multiplex PCR reads with MiXCR. The table records a few hundred thousand distinct CDR3 sequences, over 15% of them present only once. Specimen: blood. These receptors were obtained from a woman aged 18-30 years with Graves' hyperthyroidism. Each CDR3 is given with its conserved first and last residue. The D gene is left open where the match is weak. Expanded clones are given a class, and other clones once, few, many or no size at all.

CDR3 protein | CDR3 DNA | J gene | V gene | D gene | clone size
CASSLDLTGELFF | TGTGCCAGCAGCTTAGATCTGACCGGGGAGCTGTTTTTT | TRBJ2-2 | TRBV11-2 | - | many
CASKDRSSYNSPLHF | TGTGCCAGCAAAGACAGAAGCTCCTATAATTCACCCCTCCACTTT | TRBJ1-6 | TRBV3-1 | - | -
CATSDSRQGLTGGYTF | TGTGCCACCAGTGACTCCCGACAGGGTCTTACGGGCGGCTACACCTTC | TRBJ1-2 | TRBV24-1 | TRBD1 | many
CASRVVGREQYF | TGTGCCAGCAGAGTCGTGGGGAGGGAGCAGTACTTC | TRBJ2-7 | TRBV28 | - | many
CSASKAGATPYEQYF | TGCAGTGCTAGCAAAGCGGGGGCCACACCCTACGAGCAGTACTTC | TRBJ2-7 | TRBV20-1 | TRBD2 | many
CASSRTSGNTIYF | TGCGCCAGCAGCCGGACGTCTGGAAACACCATATATTTT | TRBJ1-3 | TRBV5-1 | - | few
CASSFMRGSSHGYTF | TGTGCCAGCAGTTTTATGAGGGGAAGCTCGCATGGCTACACCTTC | TRBJ1-2 | TRBV12-3/TRBV12-4 | - | many
CASSLGGGGTGELFF | TGTGCCAGCAGTTTAGGAGGGGGGGGAACCGGGGAGCTGTTTTTT | TRBJ2-2 | TRBV12-3/TRBV12-4 | - | many
CASSAPAIRNTINF | TGTGCCAGCAGTGCACCGGCCATCCGAAACACCATAAATTTT | TRBJ1-3 | TRBV6-2/TRBV6-3 | - | -
CASSLKGGYEQYF | TGTGCCAGCAGCCTAAAGGGCGGATACGAGCAGTACTTC | TRBJ2-7 | TRBV7-3 | - | many
CASSPQGGPPDEQYF | TGTGCCAGCAGTCCACAGGGGGGACCCCCGGACGAGCAGTACTTC | TRBJ2-7 | TRBV28 | TRBD1 | many
CAISEVRSDGYTF | TGTGCCATCAGTGAGGTGAGGTCGGATGGCTACACCTTC | TRBJ1-2 | TRBV10-3 | - | -
CASSLTGPERGYTF | TGTGCCAGCAGTTTAACAGGGCCGGAGAGGGGCTACACCTTC | TRBJ1-2 | TRBV12-3/TRBV12-4 | - | many
CASSGSGQETQYF | TGTGCCAGCAGCGGTAGCGGCCAAGAGACCCAGTACTTC | TRBJ2-5 | TRBV9 | - | many
CASSPYGGSQGEQYF | TGCGCCAGCAGCCCTTATGGTGGGTCGCAAGGCGAGCAGTACTTC | TRBJ2-7 | TRBV5-1 | - | many
CASSQIPGTEAFF | TGTGCCAGCAGCCAAATCCCTGGCACTGAAGCTTTCTTT | TRBJ1-1 | TRBV4-2 | - | many